This TCR beta chain was obtained from a study of CD8+ T cells in alopecia areata. As for the study in general: Treated patients were given 5 to 10 mg oral tofacitinib twice daily. Study observations and caveats: Mice showed clearer TCR sharing than patients did, a gap that was possibly HLA-related. Normal skin's resident alphabeta T cells are also sequenced in scalp samples. Scalp lesions, especially in alopecia totalis/universalis, had higher clonality than normal scalp.

RNA was isolated and reverse transcribed to cDNA, the sequencing template. Profiled with immunoSEQ multiplex PCR; TCRdb holds only in-frame clones, not every one. The profile shows more than 9,500 clones, 50% to 65% of them singletons. Lesional scalp tissue (obtained by punch biopsy) and peripheral blood were collected from alopecia areata patients. This clone was seen just once. The antigen is not known. Specimen: skin. This TCR was recovered from a human donor with alopecia areata.

Here the CDR3 reads CASSFLAGDTGELFF. The CDR3 coding sequence is TGTGCCAGCAGTTTCCTAGCGGGGGATACCGGGGAGCTGTTTTTT. The chain employs TRBV6-5 and TRBJ2-2, with 10 positions matching TRBD2. Germline CDR1 MNHEY, CDR2 SVGAGI. V lost 4 bases, J lost 5 bases, and 4 bases stayed unmatched. This CDR3 is built from 15 residues.